The sequence of this T cell receptor beta chain was determined in a study of radiation and T cells in renal cell carcinoma. The CDR3 sequence is 15 residues long. V was clipped by 4 bases and J by 7 bases; unmatched bases: 5. From germline, CDR1 is LGHNA and CDR2 YSLEER. Time point meaning: baseline pretreatment blood. Indicated treatment: 15 Gy SBRT to primary tumor, nephrectomy 4 weeks later. The assay was immunoSEQ multiplex PCR, and TCRdb's table has in-frame clones only and misses some. Among 20,000 to 25,000 clones, 80% were seen once, and the ten largest hold about 40%. Material: blood, obtained from a patient whose treatment included radiotherapy and nephrectomy. This clonotype was obtained from a man aged 55-75 years with renal cell carcinoma. J is TRBJ1-6 and V is TRBV4-3; 9 bases fit TRBD1. The CDR3 DNA is TGCGCCAGCAGCCGCACAGGGGGCCTAAATTCACCCCTCCACTTT. It is translated as CASSRTGGLNSPLHF.